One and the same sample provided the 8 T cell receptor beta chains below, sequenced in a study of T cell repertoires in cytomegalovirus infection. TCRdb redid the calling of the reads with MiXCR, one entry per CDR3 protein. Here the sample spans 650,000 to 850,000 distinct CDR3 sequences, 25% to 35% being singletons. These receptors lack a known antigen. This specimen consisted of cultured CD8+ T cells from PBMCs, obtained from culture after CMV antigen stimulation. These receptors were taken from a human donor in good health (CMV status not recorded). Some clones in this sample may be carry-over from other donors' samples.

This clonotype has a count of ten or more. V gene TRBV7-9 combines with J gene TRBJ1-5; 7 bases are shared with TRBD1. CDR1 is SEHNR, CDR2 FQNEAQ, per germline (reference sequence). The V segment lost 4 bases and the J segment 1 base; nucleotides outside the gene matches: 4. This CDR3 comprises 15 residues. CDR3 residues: CASSSTGTSNQPQHF. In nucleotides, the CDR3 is TGTGCCAGCAGCTCGACAGGGACCAGCAATCAGCCCCAGCATTTT. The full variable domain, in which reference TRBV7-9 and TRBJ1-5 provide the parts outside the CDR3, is DTGVSQNPRHKITKRGQNVTFRCDPISEHNRLYWYRQTLGQGPEFLTYFQNEAQLEKSRLLSDRFSAERPKGSFSTLEIQRTEQGDSAMYLCASSSTGTSNQPQHFGDGTRLSIL.

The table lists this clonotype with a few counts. The chain's CDR3 is CSVTPPRDGNYGYTF. CDR3 bases: TGCAGCGTGACCCCACCGCGTGACGGTAACTATGGCTACACCTTC. The chain links TRBV29-1 to TRBJ1-2; D is ambiguous. Looked up from germline, CDR1 is SQVTM and CDR2 is ANQGSEA. V lost 6 bases and J 1 base, leaving 18 bases between the germline ends. The CDR3 length is 15 residues.

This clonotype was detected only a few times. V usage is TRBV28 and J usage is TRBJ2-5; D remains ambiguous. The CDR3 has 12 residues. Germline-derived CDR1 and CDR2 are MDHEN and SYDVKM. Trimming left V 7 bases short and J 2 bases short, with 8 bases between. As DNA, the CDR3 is TGTGCCAGCACCGATGGGCAAGAGACCCAGTACTTC. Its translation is CASTDGQETQYF.

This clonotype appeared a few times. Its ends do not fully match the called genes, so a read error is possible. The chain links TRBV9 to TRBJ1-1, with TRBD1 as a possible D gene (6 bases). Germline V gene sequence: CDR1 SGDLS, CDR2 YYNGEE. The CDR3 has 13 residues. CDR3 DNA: TGCGCCAGCAGTGAGGGGGTGGGCACTGAAGCTTTCTTT. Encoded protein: CASSEGVGTEAFF.

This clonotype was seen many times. Here the CDR3 DNA reads TGTGCCAGCAGCTTCAGTTTTATAGGGGATCAGCCCCAGCATTTT. Its protein product is CASSFSFIGDQPQHF. The rearrangement joins TRBV7-2 to TRBJ1-5; D is perhaps TRBD1 (5 bases). The V gene's germline CDR1 is SGHTA and CDR2 FQGNSA. V was cut by 3 bases and J by 5 bases, with 14 bases left in between. The CDR3 loop spans 15 amino acids.

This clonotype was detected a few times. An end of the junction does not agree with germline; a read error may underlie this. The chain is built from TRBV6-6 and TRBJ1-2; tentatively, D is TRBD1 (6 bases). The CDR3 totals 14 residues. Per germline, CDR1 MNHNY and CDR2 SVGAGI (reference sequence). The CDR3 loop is CASNYRAFDYGYTF. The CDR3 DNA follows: TGTGCCAGCAATTACAGGGCTTTTGACTATGGCTACACCTTC.

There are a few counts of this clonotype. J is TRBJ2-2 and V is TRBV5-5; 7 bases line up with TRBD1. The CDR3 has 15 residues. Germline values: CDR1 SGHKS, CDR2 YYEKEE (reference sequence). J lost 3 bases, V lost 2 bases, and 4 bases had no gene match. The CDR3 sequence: CASSFGTADTGELFF. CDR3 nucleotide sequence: TGTGCCAGCAGCTTTGGGACAGCCGACACCGGGGAGCTGTTTTTT.

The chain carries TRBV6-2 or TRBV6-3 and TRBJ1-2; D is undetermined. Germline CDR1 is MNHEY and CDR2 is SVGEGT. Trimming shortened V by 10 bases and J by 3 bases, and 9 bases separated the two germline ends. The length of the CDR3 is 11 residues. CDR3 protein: CATYKDYGYTF. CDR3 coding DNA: TGTGCCACCTACAAGGACTATGGCTACACCTTC.